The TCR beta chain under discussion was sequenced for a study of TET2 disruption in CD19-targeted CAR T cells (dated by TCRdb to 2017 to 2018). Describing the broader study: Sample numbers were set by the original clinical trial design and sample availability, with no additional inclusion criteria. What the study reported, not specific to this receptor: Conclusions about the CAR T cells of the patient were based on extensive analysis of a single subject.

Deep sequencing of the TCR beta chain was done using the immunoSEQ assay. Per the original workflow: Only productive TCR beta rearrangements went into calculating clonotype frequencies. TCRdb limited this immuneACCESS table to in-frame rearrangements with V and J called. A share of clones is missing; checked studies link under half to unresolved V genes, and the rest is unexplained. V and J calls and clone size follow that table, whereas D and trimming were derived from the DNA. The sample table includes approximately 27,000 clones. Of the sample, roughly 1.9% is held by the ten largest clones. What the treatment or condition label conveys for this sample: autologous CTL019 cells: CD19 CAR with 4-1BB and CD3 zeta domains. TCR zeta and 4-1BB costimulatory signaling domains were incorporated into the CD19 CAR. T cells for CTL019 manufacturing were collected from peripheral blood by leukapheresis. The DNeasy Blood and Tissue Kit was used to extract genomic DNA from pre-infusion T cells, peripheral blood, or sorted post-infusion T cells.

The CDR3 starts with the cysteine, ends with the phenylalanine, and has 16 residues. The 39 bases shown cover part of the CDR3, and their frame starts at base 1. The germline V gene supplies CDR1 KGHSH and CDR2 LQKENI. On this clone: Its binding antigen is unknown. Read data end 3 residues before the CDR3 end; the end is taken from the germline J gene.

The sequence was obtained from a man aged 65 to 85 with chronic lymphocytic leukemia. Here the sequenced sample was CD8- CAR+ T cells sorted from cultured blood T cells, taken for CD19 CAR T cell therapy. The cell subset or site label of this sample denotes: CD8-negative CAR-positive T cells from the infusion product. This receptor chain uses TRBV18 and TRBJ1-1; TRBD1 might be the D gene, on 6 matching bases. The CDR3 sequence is CASSPGAGAGTDTAFF. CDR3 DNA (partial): TGTGCCAGCTCACCAGGGGCAGGGGCGGGCACAGATACG.